The 24 T cell receptor beta chains listed next were all sequenced from one sample in a study of T cells in Graves' hyperthyroidism and ophthalmopathy. Researchers took RNA transcripts and amplified the TCR beta CDR3 regions from them. RT-PCR in the first round (using the HTBI primer set) targeted the TCR CDR3. Each CDR3 protein gets one entry after TCRdb re-called the multiplex PCR reads with MiXCR. The profile shows 330,000 or so distinct CDR3 sequences, 15% to 20% of them singletons. Sequencing was performed on blood. The origin of the receptors is a woman aged 40 to 50 with Graves' ophthalmopathy.

This clonotype showed up many times. This chain uses TRBV15 with TRBJ1-5; tentatively, D is TRBD1 (5 bases). The germline gives CDR1 LNHNV, CDR2 YYDKDF (reference sequence). This CDR3 is built from 13 residues. V was shortened by 6 bases and J by 7 bases, with 13 bases between the two germline ends. CDR3 DNA: TGTGCCACCAGTAATGACAGATCCCAGCCCCAGCATTTT. The encoded protein is CATSNDRSQPQHF. The whole variable domain, filled in from reference TRBV15 and TRBJ1-5, reads DAMVIQNPRYQVTQFGKPVTLSCSQTLNHNVMYWYQQKSSQAPKLLFHYYDKDFNNEADTPDNFQSRRPNTSFCFLDIRSPGLGDTAMYLCATSNDRSQPQHFGDGTRLSIL.

This clonotype was counted many times. The J gene is TRBJ2-7, the V gene TRBV12-3 or TRBV12-4, with a tentative D call TRBD1 (7 bases). Trimming stripped 6 bases from V and 5 bases from J, with 17 bases between. The length of the CDR3 is 14 residues. The CDR3 is CASRMTGRKDEQYF. The CDR3 DNA sequence: TGTGCCAGCAGAATGACAGGGAGGAAGGACGAGCAGTACTTC.

This clonotype was found many times. V usage is TRBV19 and J usage is TRBJ2-2; D is uncertain. The CDR3 extends over 17 amino acids. V was trimmed by 4 bases and J by 0 bases, leaving 15 bases between them. Germline-derived CDR1 and CDR2 are LNHDA and SQIVND (reference sequence). CDR3 region: CASSTPILPSNTGELFF. The DNA of the CDR3 is TGTGCCAGTAGTACCCCAATACTACCCTCGAACACCGGGGAGCTGTTTTTT.

This clonotype was counted ten times or more. The chain is built from TRBV29-1 and TRBJ2-2, with D perhaps TRBD2 (5 bases). V was cut by 6 bases and J by 4 bases, with 6 bases left in between. The CDR3 is made up of 11 amino acids. Per germline, CDR1 SQVTM and CDR2 ANQGSEA. The CDR3: CSVGVTGELFF. The CDR3 region has the DNA TGCAGCGTCGGGGTCACCGGGGAGCTGTTTTTT.

This clonotype was seen many times. The chain is built from TRBV10-3 and TRBJ2-5; 7 bases match TRBD1. The germline V gene has CDR1 ENHRY and CDR2 SYGVKD. Unmatched junction bases numbered 12, after V lost 10 bases and J lost 4 bases. The CDR3 length is 14 residues. The DNA for the CDR3 is TGTGCCACAATGCCGGGACAGAATATAGAGACCCAGTACTTC. Encoded protein: CATMPGQNIETQYF.

The V and J genes are TRBV6-1 and TRBJ2-7, with D hard to call. Germline loops: CDR1 MNHNS, CDR2 SASEGT. V dropped 10 bases and J dropped 0 bases, with 10 bases sitting between them. CDR3 size: 12 residues. The DNA for the CDR3 is TGTGCCACCGGCCCCGCCTCCTACGAGCAGTACTTC. Translation: CATGPASYEQYF.

J is TRBJ2-7 and V is TRBV6-1; D not certain. This CDR3 region has 13 residues. Trimming pared 4 bases from V and 2 bases from J, leaving 9 bases between. Germline V gene lookup returns CDR1 MNHNS and CDR2 SASEGT. In DNA form, the CDR3 reads TGTGCCAGCAGTGTTCTAGAGCCCTACGAGCAGTACTTC. Its translation is CASSVLEPYEQYF.

The chain joins TRBV11-2 to TRBJ2-7; 13 nucleotides line up with TRBD2. In germline, CDR1 is SGHAT, CDR2 FQNNGV. This CDR3 contains 19 residues. V lost 4 bases, J lost 5 bases, and 17 bases stayed unmatched. The CDR3 is CASSSQPLRTSGSNNEQYF. The CDR3 DNA sequence: TGTGCCAGCAGCTCCCAACCCCTACGGACTAGCGGGAGTAACAACGAGCAGTACTTC.

This clonotype appeared a few times. The V gene is TRBV13, the J gene TRBJ2-2; 15 bases match TRBD2. The V segment lost 5 bases and the J segment 1 base; nucleotides outside the gene matches: 14. The CDR3 has 21 amino acids. The germline CDR1 and CDR2 sequences are PRHDT and FYEKMQ (reference sequence). The CDR3 spells CASSRRFGGLAGGRNTGELFF. CDR3 coding DNA: TGTGCCAGCAGCCGCAGATTCGGCGGACTAGCGGGAGGGAGGAACACCGGGGAGCTGTTTTTT.

This clonotype was seen at least ten times. This chain joins TRBV4-1 and TRBJ1-2; no clear D. This CDR3 contains 13 residues. The V gene's germline CDR1 is MGHRA and CDR2 YSYEKL. Deletions cut 0 bases from V and 10 bases from J, with 12 bases between. The CDR3 region has the DNA TGCGCCAGCAGCCAAGATCTTGTAGCAGCCTACACCTTC. This codes for CASSQDLVAAYTF.

The sample holds many counts of this clonotype. The V gene is TRBV27, the J gene TRBJ2-7; TRBD2 matches 10 bases. V lost 5 bases, J lost 1 base, and 2 bases stayed unmatched. CDR3 length: 14 amino acids. Per germline, CDR1 MNHEY and CDR2 SMNVEV (reference sequence). The CDR3 region has the DNA TGTGCCAGCAGTATTAGCGGGAGGTCCTACGAGCAGTACTTC. Protein: CASSISGRSYEQYF.

This clonotype was found many times. The genes are TRBV27 and TRBJ2-5; TRBD1 is a possible D gene (5 bases). CDR3 length: 15 amino acids. V shed 8 bases and J shed 6 bases, with 22 bases lying between them. CDR1 and CDR2 (germline): MNHEY, SMNVEV (reference sequence). CDR3 in amino acids: CASCSGAAKGKTQYF. CDR3 in DNA: TGTGCCAGCTGTAGTGGGGCGGCGAAGGGGAAGACCCAGTACTTC.

With regard to this clonotype: Because it lacks the conserved phenylalanine or tryptophan at the end, this CDR3 is likely a read error. The chain links TRBV10-2 to TRBJ2-7; the D is unclear. Trimming shortened V by 0 bases and J by 6 bases, and 15 bases separated the two germline ends. The CDR3 sequence is 15 residues long. Germline-derived CDR1 and CDR2 are WSHSY and SAAADI. The CDR3 region is CASSESGIGLREQYL. Here the CDR3 DNA reads TGCGCCAGCAGTGAGTCTGGGATAGGGTTACGCGAGCAGTACCTC.

This clonotype was recorded at least ten times. The chain joins TRBV6-5 to TRBJ2-2; D is undetermined. Germline V lookup: CDR1 MNHEY, CDR2 SVGAGI. This CDR3 comprises 15 residues. The V and J ends lost 3 bases and 4 bases respectively, with 12 bases between them. In DNA, the CDR3 is TGTGCCAGCAGTTATTTCGGAGCACCCACCGGGGAGCTGTTTTTT. Translated, it gives CASSYFGAPTGELFF.

The sample holds many counts of this clonotype. This chain joins TRBV12-3 or TRBV12-4 and TRBJ1-1; D perhaps matches TRBD1 (5 bases). V was shortened by 3 bases and J by 5 bases, with 10 bases between the two germline ends. The CDR3 runs 13 residues. The CDR3 bases are TGTGCCAGCAGTTTTACGGGGGGGACTGAAGCTTTCTTT. It encodes CASSFTGGTEAFF.

There are many counts of this clonotype. The V and J genes are TRBV5-1 and TRBJ2-5; D may be TRBD1 (6 bases). V lost 1 base to trimming and J lost 1 base, with 20 bases between them. The CDR3 totals 18 residues. CDR1 and CDR2 (germline): SGHRS, YFSETQ. CDR3 DNA sequence: TGCGCCAGCAGCTTGAGTATCGGGACACGACGGATCCAAGAGACCCAGTACTTC. Translating it yields CASSLSIGTRRIQETQYF.

This clonotype has at least ten counts. This chain uses TRBV27 with TRBJ1-1; D not certain. Trimming stripped 5 bases from V and 5 bases from J, with 9 bases between. Germline V gives CDR1 MNHEY, CDR2 SMNVEV (reference sequence). The CDR3 spans 12 residues. CDR3 in amino acids: CASSRVGTEAFF. The CDR3 DNA sequence: TGTGCCAGCAGTCGAGTCGGTACTGAAGCTTTCTTT.

This clonotype was found a few times. V usage is TRBV9 and J usage is TRBJ2-7, with 7 bases identical to TRBD1. With 3 bases clipped from V and 2 bases from J, the junction kept 11 bases outside the gene matches. Germline lookup yields CDR1 SGDLS and CDR2 YYNGEE. The CDR3 extends over 16 amino acids. The CDR3 sequence: CASSGIPGTDAYEQYF. The CDR3 DNA is TGTGCCAGCAGCGGGATTCCCGGGACAGACGCCTACGAGCAGTACTTC. The full variable domain, completed using reference TRBV9 and TRBJ2-7, is DSGVTQTPKHLITATGQRVTLRCSPRSGDLSVYWYQQSLDQGLQFLIQYYNGEERAKGNILERFSAQQFPDLHSELNLSSLELGDSALYFCASSGIPGTDAYEQYFGPGTRLTVT.

This clonotype has a count of ten or more. The gene calls are TRBV29-1 and TRBJ1-2; D remains unclear. Germline V lookup: CDR1 SQVTM, CDR2 ANQGSEA. CDR3 length: 18 amino acids. Trimming took 6 bases from V and 2 from J, leaving 28 bases between them. The CDR3, as DNA: TGCAGCGTCGGGCCTCAACGGCTAGCTGGGAACTCCAACTATGGCTACACCTTC. Translation gives CSVGPQRLAGNSNYGYTF. The complete variable domain, with remaining parts taken from reference TRBV29-1 and TRBJ1-2, reads SAVISQKPSRDICQRGTSLTIQCQVDSQVTMMFWYRQQPGQSLTLIATANQGSEATYESGFVIDKFPISRPNLTFSTLTVSNMSPEDSSIYLCSVGPQRLAGNSNYGYTFGSGTRLTVV.

There are many counts of this clonotype. V is TRBV25-1 and J is TRBJ1-2; 9 bases are a match to TRBD1. This CDR3 has 16 residues. Trimming took 3 bases from V and 8 from J; bases not matched to a gene: 13. Germline values: CDR1 MGHDK, CDR2 SYGVNS. The CDR3 loop is CASSDQGQGPVGGYTF. The DNA for the CDR3 is TGTGCCAGCAGTGACCAGGGACAGGGACCGGTTGGGGGCTACACCTTC.

This clonotype was counted a few times. Compared with germline, one end of the junction differs, possibly owing to a read error. The CDR3 reads CAWIEGGPLSYAF. The CDR3 DNA reads as TGTGCCTGGATTGAGGGGGGCCCTCTGAGCTACGCCTTC. The chain is built from TRBV30 and TRBJ1-2, with D perhaps matching TRBD1 (6 bases). The CDR3 consists of 13 residues. Germline V gene data show CDR1 as GTSNPN and CDR2 as SVGIG (reference sequence).

This clonotype was recorded many times. The chain is built from TRBV11-1 and TRBJ1-3; no clear D gene. The CDR3 has 16 amino acids. V lost 2 bases to trimming and J lost 0 bases, with 11 bases between them. Germline V gene data show CDR1 as SGHAT and CDR2 as FQDESV (reference sequence). The CDR3 protein is CASSLQGRISGNTIYF. CDR3 in DNA: TGTGCCAGCAGCTTACAAGGGCGGATCTCTGGAAACACCATATATTTT.

This clonotype was seen at least ten times. The chain links TRBV20-1 to TRBJ2-7, with D possibly being TRBD1 (5 bases). The CDR3 has 13 amino acids. V gave up 3 bases and J gave up 3 bases, with 12 bases separating them. The germline CDR1 and CDR2 sequences are DFQATT and SNEGSKA (reference sequence). Here the CDR3 reads CSASVTALYEQYF. DNA for the CDR3: TGCAGTGCTAGCGTGACAGCTCTCTACGAGCAGTACTTC.

This clonotype was seen repeatedly, ten times or more. The rearrangement links TRBV5-1 to TRBJ2-7; perhaps TRBD2 as D (5 bases). The CDR3 spans 14 residues. The germline V and J ends were trimmed by 0 bases and 3 bases, with 10 bases remaining between them. CDR1 is SGHRS and CDR2 is YFSETQ in the germline V gene. In nucleotides, the CDR3 is TGCGCCAGCAGCTTGGGGAGGCAGATCTACGAGCAGTACTTC. Residues: CASSLGRQIYEQYF.